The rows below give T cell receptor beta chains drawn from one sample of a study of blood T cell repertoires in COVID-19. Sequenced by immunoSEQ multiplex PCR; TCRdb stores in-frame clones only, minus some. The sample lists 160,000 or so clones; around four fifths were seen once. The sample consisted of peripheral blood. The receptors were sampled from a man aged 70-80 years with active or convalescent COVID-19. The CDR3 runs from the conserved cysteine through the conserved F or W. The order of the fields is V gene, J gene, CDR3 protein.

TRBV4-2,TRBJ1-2,CASSQEGRVSYGYTF
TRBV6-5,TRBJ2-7,CASNSGQGSREQYF
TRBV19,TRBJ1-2,CASRGQPGVWYGYTF
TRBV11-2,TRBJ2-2,CASSRRDNQNTGELFF
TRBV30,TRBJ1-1,CAWSVLERVNTEAFF
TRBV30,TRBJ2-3,CAWSALVGTQYF
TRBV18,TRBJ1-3,CASSRLQGAEGNTIYF
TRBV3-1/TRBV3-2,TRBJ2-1,CASSPGAAIREQFF
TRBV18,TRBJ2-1,CASHGPYNEQFF
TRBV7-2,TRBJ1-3,CASSPSPFSGNTIYF
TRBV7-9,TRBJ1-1,CASSLDTNTEAFF
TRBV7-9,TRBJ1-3,CASSSGSRDLSASGNTIYF
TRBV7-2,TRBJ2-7,CASSPGGYEQYF
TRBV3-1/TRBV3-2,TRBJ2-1,CASSQAQGGSYNEQFF
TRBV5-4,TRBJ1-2,CASSLEAGSYGYTF
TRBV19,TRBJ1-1,CASSTLNTEAFF
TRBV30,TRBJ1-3,CAWSSLPPGNSGNTIYF
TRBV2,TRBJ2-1,CASSLASGDLVEQFF
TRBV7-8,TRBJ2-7,CASSRKPGGEQYF
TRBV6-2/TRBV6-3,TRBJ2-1,CASSVGQLGEQFF
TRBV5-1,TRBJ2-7,CASSMLAGGLNEQYF
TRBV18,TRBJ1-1,CASGETGGTEAFF
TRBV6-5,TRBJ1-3,CASSPGGTGNTIYF
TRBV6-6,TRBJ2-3,CASSYPGDTDTQYF
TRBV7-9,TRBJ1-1,CASIQSDSLEAFF
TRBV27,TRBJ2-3,CASSLSPYSGGATDTQYF
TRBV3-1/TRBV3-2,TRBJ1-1,CASSRLSTEAFF
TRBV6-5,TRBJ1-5,CASTTGLNQPQHF
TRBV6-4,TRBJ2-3,CASSDSTRGGKDTQYF
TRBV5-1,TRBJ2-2,CASSLFGQGSGELFF
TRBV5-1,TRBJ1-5,CASSLDQASNQPQHF
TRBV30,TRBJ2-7,CAWSSKGDMTYEQYF
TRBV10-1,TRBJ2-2,CASSAPTETGELFF
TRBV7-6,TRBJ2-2,CASSKQGAANTGELFF
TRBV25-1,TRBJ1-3,CASTDPQGGNTIYF
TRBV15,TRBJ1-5,CATSSTGSQPQHF
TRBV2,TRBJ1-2,CASSDFGRADYGYTF